What follows are 22 T cell receptor beta chains derived from one specimen sequenced in a study of cytomegalovirus exposure and HLA in healthy donors. The repertoire was sequenced with immunoSEQ multiplex PCR; TCRdb's copy has only in-frame clones and lacks some. Of about 140,000 clones in the sample, roughly nine tenths were seen once. The specimen sequenced was PBMCs. The receptor set was obtained from a man aged 18 to 35 in good health and CMV-seronegative.

The chain recombines TRBV7-2 with TRBJ2-1, with no clear D. The V and J ends lost 4 bases and 10 bases respectively, with 20 bases between them. The CDR3 is made up of 15 amino acids. The germline V gene encodes CDR1 SGHTA and CDR2 FQGNSA. In nucleotides, the CDR3 is TGTGCCAGCAGCTATACCGCCCTCCCGCCACGGGAGCAGTTCTTC. Protein product: CASSYTALPPREQFF.

The chain has TRBV27 and TRBJ2-1; D ambiguous. Germline lookup yields CDR1 MNHEY and CDR2 SMNVEV (reference sequence). The V end was cut by 3 bases, the J end by 0 bases, with 15 bases between. The CDR3 contains 17 residues. The CDR3 DNA sequence: TGTGCCAGCAGTTTCTACAGCCCATTCCTCTCCTACAATGAGCAGTTCTTC. It encodes CASSFYSPFLSYNEQFF.

The chain recombines TRBV27 with TRBJ2-2; TRBD1 might be the D (6 bases). The CDR3 contains 17 residues. The germline CDR1 and CDR2 sequences are MNHEY and SMNVEV (reference sequence). V gave up 5 bases and J gave up 0 bases, with 16 bases separating them. CDR3 protein: CASSHSRGHANTGELFF. In DNA form, the CDR3 reads TGTGCCAGCAGTCACTCCAGGGGACACGCGAACACCGGGGAGCTGTTTTTT.

The V call is TRBV6-5, the J call TRBJ2-5, with TRBD1 matching 7 bases. The CDR3 runs 12 residues. In germline, CDR1 is MNHEY, CDR2 SVGAGI. The V and J ends lost 8 bases and 5 bases, in that order; junction bases with no gene match: 5. The chain's CDR3 is CASSQQGETQYF. The CDR3 DNA follows: TGTGCCAGCTCTCAACAGGGGGAGACCCAGTACTTC.

The gene calls are TRBV30 and TRBJ2-1, with D tentatively TRBD2 (8 bases). V was trimmed by 2 bases and J by 7 bases, leaving 15 bases between them. Germline V gene data show CDR1 as GTSNPN and CDR2 as SVGIG (reference sequence). The CDR3 spans 14 residues. The CDR3 DNA follows: TGTGCCTGGAGTCCAGGGGGACTAGTGAATGAGCAGTTCTTC. It codes for CAWSPGGLVNEQFF.

The V and J genes are TRBV7-2 and TRBJ1-1; no reliable D call. Looked up from germline, CDR1 is SGHTA and CDR2 is FQGNSA. Trimming left V 8 bases short and J 1 base short, with 14 bases between. This CDR3 comprises 14 residues. The CDR3 loop is CASSPVGGNTEAFF. The CDR3, as DNA: TGTGCCAGCTCACCGGTCGGCGGGAACACTGAAGCTTTCTTT.

This chain uses TRBV6-1 with TRBJ2-4; 7 bases map to TRBD2. Unmatched junction bases numbered 5, after V lost 2 bases and J lost 1 base. The CDR3 is 16 amino acids. CDR1 MNHNS and CDR2 SASEGT come from the germline V gene. The CDR3 protein is CASSELRAGAKNIQYF. The DNA for the CDR3 is TGTGCCAGCAGTGAATTGCGAGCGGGGGCCAAAAACATTCAGTACTTC.

The gene calls are TRBV7-2 and TRBJ1-1; a possible D gene is TRBD1 (5 bases). Germline values: CDR1 SGHTA, CDR2 FQGNSA. V dropped 6 bases and J dropped 5 bases, with 16 bases sitting between them. The CDR3 length is 14 residues. CDR3 protein: CASSWDRGSTEAFF. The CDR3, as DNA: TGTGCCAGCAGTTGGGACCGCGGGAGTACTGAAGCTTTCTTT.

The chain carries TRBV5-4 and TRBJ2-2; 9 positions agree with TRBD1. V gave up 4 bases and J gave up 1 base; unmatched junction bases: 5. The V gene's germline CDR1 is SGHNT and CDR2 YYREEE (reference sequence). The length of the CDR3 is 16 residues. CDR3 amino acids: CASSPGQGMNTGELFF. The CDR3 bases are TGTGCCAGCAGCCCGGGACAGGGTATGAACACCGGGGAGCTGTTTTTT.

The chain employs TRBV14 and TRBJ2-3; TRBD1 might be the D (5 bases). The CDR3 is 16 amino acids. Trimming pared 3 bases from V and 4 bases from J, leaving 17 bases between. In germline, CDR1 is SGHDN, CDR2 FVKESK. The DNA for the CDR3 is TGTGCCAGCAGCCAGACCGTAGGGGATTGGTCAGATACGCAGTATTTT. This encodes CASSQTVGDWSDTQYF.

The count of this clone is one. This chain uses TRBV2 with TRBJ2-5; 10 positions match TRBD2. J lost 5 bases, V lost 6 bases, and 6 bases had no gene match. In germline, CDR1 is SNHLY, CDR2 FYNNEI. This CDR3 comprises 14 residues. For the CDR3, the DNA is TGTGCCAGCAGGGGGACTAGCGAGGCGGAGACCCAGTACTTC. The encoded protein is CASRGTSEAETQYF.

The table lists this clone with a count of one. J is TRBJ2-5 and V is TRBV5-1; possible D gene TRBD2, 5 bases. Germline CDR1 and CDR2: SGHRS and YFSETQ. The CDR3 has 12 residues. V was shortened by 2 bases and J by 3 bases, with 5 bases between the two germline ends. The CDR3 nucleotides are TGCGCCAGCAGCTTCGGGGAAGAGACCCAGTACTTC. Its translation: CASSFGEETQYF.

The rearrangement links TRBV2 to TRBJ2-7; TRBD2 agrees at 10 bases. In germline, CDR1 is SNHLY, CDR2 FYNNEI. J lost 6 bases, V lost 7 bases, and 12 bases had no gene match. This CDR3 has 15 residues. CDR3 nucleotides: TGTGCCAGCAAGGCTAGCGGGGGTTCGCATCGCGAGCAGTACTTC. It codes for CASKASGGSHREQYF.

J is TRBJ1-2 and V is TRBV5-1, with D maybe TRBD1 (5 bases). Germline CDR1 SGHRS, CDR2 YFSETQ. The CDR3 consists of 16 residues. Deletions cut 1 base from V and 0 bases from J, with 13 bases between. CDR3 coding DNA: TGCGCCAGCAGCTTGTGGGGGGTCGGTTCTAACTATGGCTACACCTTC. This encodes CASSLWGVGSNYGYTF. Based on the CDR3 plus reference TRBV5-1 and TRBJ1-2, the full variable domain is KAGVTQTPRYLIKTRGQQVTLSCSPISGHRSVSWYQQTPGQGLQFLFEYFSETQRNKGNFPGRFSGRQFSNSRSEMNVSTLELGDSALYLCASSLWGVGSNYGYTFGSGTRLTVV.

The V call is TRBV19, the J call TRBJ2-1, with a tentative D call TRBD1 (7 bases). The CDR3 length is 14 residues. The V and J ends lost 11 bases and 0 bases respectively, with 14 bases between them. Germline V gene sequence: CDR1 LNHDA, CDR2 SQIVND (reference sequence). This CDR3 reads CAVSGQDSYNEQFF. CDR3 in DNA: TGTGCCGTTAGCGGACAGGACTCCTACAATGAGCAGTTCTTC.

V usage is TRBV30 and J usage is TRBJ2-7; D call uncertain. This CDR3 is built from 13 residues. V was trimmed by 4 bases and J by 0 bases, leaving 10 bases between them. CDR1 and CDR2 (germline): GTSNPN, SVGIG (reference sequence). This chain's CDR3 is CAWKKTGSYEQYF. The CDR3 nucleotides are TGTGCCTGGAAAAAGACGGGCTCCTACGAGCAGTACTTC.

This clone appeared a single time. The chain joins TRBV6-1 to TRBJ2-3; D not certain. Trimming stripped 2 bases from V and 4 bases from J, with 7 bases between. The germline gives CDR1 MNHNS, CDR2 SASEGT. The CDR3 sequence is 13 residues long. CDR3 bases: TGTGCCAGCAGTGAAACAAAACCAGATACGCAGTATTTT. Translated: CASSETKPDTQYF.

The rearrangement links TRBV7-2 to TRBJ1-3, with D perhaps TRBD1 (6 bases). Trimming removed 1 base at V and 4 bases at J, with 8 bases between. Germline V gene sequence: CDR1 SGHTA, CDR2 FQGNSA. CDR3 length: 14 residues. CDR3 in DNA: TGTGCCAGCAGCTTAGTGGGGGCCGGAAACACCATATATTTT. Protein: CASSLVGAGNTIYF.

This chain uses TRBV5-1 with TRBJ2-1, with TRBD2 matching 10 bases. V was clipped by 0 bases and J by 7 bases; unmatched bases: 4. From germline, CDR1 is SGHRS and CDR2 YFSETQ. This CDR3 is built from 15 residues. CDR3 nucleotides: TGCGCCAGCAGCTTGGCGGGACTAGCGAGAAATGAGCAGTTCTTC. Translation gives CASSLAGLARNEQFF.

This chain links TRBV6-5 with TRBJ2-2; D gene ambiguous. The CDR3 covers 11 residues. V lost 8 bases and J 5 bases, leaving 6 bases between the germline ends. Per the germline V gene, CDR1 is MNHEY and CDR2 is SVGAGI. CDR3 bases: TGTGCCAGCGGAGTTACCGGGGAGCTGTTTTTT. It translates to CASGVTGELFF.

The rearrangement joins TRBV19 to TRBJ1-5; D might be TRBD1 (6 bases). V lost 5 bases and J 1 base, leaving 24 bases between the germline ends. In germline, CDR1 is LNHDA, CDR2 SQIVND (reference sequence). This CDR3 has 19 amino acids. CDR3 region: CASSSTLGAGPRSNQPQHF. CDR3 nucleotides: TGTGCCAGTAGTTCAACCCTGGGGGCAGGGCCCCGGAGCAATCAGCCCCAGCATTTT.

The genes are TRBV6-1 and TRBJ2-2; unclear D gene. The CDR3 runs to 13 residues. The germline V gene has CDR1 MNHNS and CDR2 SASEGT. Trimming removed 6 bases at V and 10 bases at J, with 15 bases between. The CDR3 nucleotides read TGTGCCAGCAGCCTCGCAGTCCGTGCGGAGCTGTTTTTT. Translation: CASSLAVRAELFF.